This T cell receptor (beta chain) was sequenced for a study of shared clonotypes between healthy human individuals. As for the study in general: Three CD4 naive, three CD4 memory, two CD8 naive and one CD8 memory plate were used per donor.

V dropped 7 bases and J dropped 0 bases, with 12 bases sitting between them. This CDR3 comprises 14 residues. In germline, CDR1 is SNHLY, CDR2 FYNNEI. The protocol was immunoSEQ multiplex PCR, while the TCRdb copy is restricted to in-frame clones and leaves out a portion. Of 2 million to 2.5 million clones in the sample, 90% to 95% are singletons; the top ten hold around 0.13%. Sequencing was carried out using naive CD4+ T cells sorted from blood. Described subset: CD45RA+ positively selected. J is TRBJ1-1 and V is TRBV2, with D possibly TRBD1 on 6 matching bases. This clonotype was sampled from a man aged 18 to 29 in good health. CDR3 amino acids: CASTWTVMNTEAFF. The CDR3 DNA sequence: TGTGCCAGCACATGGACAGTTATGAACACTGAAGCTTTCTTT. Full variable domain (remainder filled in from reference TRBV2 and TRBJ1-1): EPEVTQTPSHQVTQMGQEVILRCVPISNHLYFYWYRQILGQKVEFLVSFYNNEISEKSEIFDDQFSVERPDGSNFTLKIRSTKLEDSAMYFCASTWTVMNTEAFFGQGTRLTVV.